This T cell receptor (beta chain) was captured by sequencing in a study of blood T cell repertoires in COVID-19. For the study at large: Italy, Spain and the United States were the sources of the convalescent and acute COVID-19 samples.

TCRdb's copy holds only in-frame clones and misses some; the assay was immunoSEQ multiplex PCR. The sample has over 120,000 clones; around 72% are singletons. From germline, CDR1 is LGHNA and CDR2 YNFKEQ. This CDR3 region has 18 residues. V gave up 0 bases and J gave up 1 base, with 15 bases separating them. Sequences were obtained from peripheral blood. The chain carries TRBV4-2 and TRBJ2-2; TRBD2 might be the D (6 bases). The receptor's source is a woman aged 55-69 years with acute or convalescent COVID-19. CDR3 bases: TGTGCCAGCAGCCAAGACGGGGGAGGCACAAGGAACACCGGGGAGCTGTTTTTT. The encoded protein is CASSQDGGGTRNTGELFF.